This is a list of T cell receptor beta chains from one sample in a study of response to subunit inactivated influenza vaccine. TCRdb recomputed calls from the RT-PCR reads with MiXCR, one row per CDR3 protein. The table includes hundreds of thousands of distinct CDR3 sequences, around 11% detected once. The sample here was PBMCs from blood, taken on the day of vaccination. These receptors all stem from a man in his fifties who received an inactivated influenza vaccine. The CDR3 runs from the conserved cysteine through the conserved F or W. Fields, in order: D gene, clone size, V gene, J gene, CDR3 DNA, CDR3 protein. A D gene is named only where the DNA matches it firmly. Clone size appears in some rows only: once, few, many, or a class for an expanded clone.

D: TRBD2; size: few; V: TRBV20-1; J: TRBJ2-5; DNA: TGCAGTATCTTAGCGGGGGGGCCTGGAGAGACCCAGTACTTC; CDR3: CSILAGGPGETQYF
D: -; size: few; V: TRBV29-1; J: TRBJ2-2; DNA: TGCAGCGTTGGGTTGGGGGGAGACACCGGGGAGCTGTTTTTT; CDR3: CSVGLGGDTGELFF
D: -; size: few; V: TRBV10-3; J: TRBJ1-2; DNA: TGTGCCATCCCCCGGGAACTAAATGGCTACACCTTC; CDR3: CAIPRELNGYTF
D: TRBD1; size: few; V: TRBV28; J: TRBJ2-3; DNA: TGTGCCAGCAGTTTGGGGGGCAGGGGGCTTGGTACGCAGTATTTT; CDR3: CASSLGGRGLGTQYF
D: TRBD1; size: -; V: TRBV14; J: TRBJ1-1; DNA: TGTGCCAGCAGCCATACCGACAGGGTTGAAGCTTTCTTT; CDR3: CASSHTDRVEAFF
D: -; size: few; V: TRBV11-2; J: TRBJ1-2; DNA: TGTGCCAGCAGCTTAGGCGGGAGGGGCTATGGCTACACCTTC; CDR3: CASSLGGRGYGYTF
D: TRBD2; size: -; V: TRBV10-2; J: TRBJ2-1; DNA: TGCGCCAGCAGTGTGACTAGCGGGGGGCAGGCCGAGTTCTTC; CDR3: CASSVTSGGQAEFF
D: TRBD2; size: -; V: TRBV20-1; J: TRBJ2-7; DNA: TGCAGTGCTAGAATTGTGGGACTAGCGGGATACGAGCAGTACTTC; CDR3: CSARIVGLAGYEQYF
D: -; size: many; V: TRBV7-7; J: TRBJ2-1; DNA: TGTGCTAGCAGCTTAAAGGCCTTCGGTGAGCAGTTCTTC; CDR3: CASSLKAFGEQFF
D: -; size: few; V: TRBV7-6; J: TRBJ2-3; DNA: TGTGCCAGCAGCCGATTTGGACGGACTAGCACAGATACGCAGTATTTT; CDR3: CASSRFGRTSTDTQYF
D: -; size: few; V: TRBV7-2; J: TRBJ1-6; DNA: TGTGCCAGCAGCTTAGGTTCCGGTTCACCCCTCCACTTT; CDR3: CASSLGSGSPLHF
D: TRBD1; size: many; V: TRBV20-1; J: TRBJ2-1; DNA: TGCAGTGCTAAGAGGGACAGGGGGTTCTTC; CDR3: CSAKRDRGFF
D: TRBD2; size: many; V: TRBV5-1; J: TRBJ2-1; DNA: TGCGCCAGCAGCTTGGTTGCTAGCGGGGTTTACAATGAGCAGTTCTTC; CDR3: CASSLVASGVYNEQFF
D: -; size: -; V: TRBV29-1; J: TRBJ2-5; DNA: TGCAGCGCTCGACGAGATCAAGAGACCCAGTACTTC; CDR3: CSARRDQETQYF
D: -; size: -; V: TRBV18; J: TRBJ1-5; DNA: TGTGCCAGCTCACAAAACCAGGGGAGCAATCAGCCCCAGCATTTT; CDR3: CASSQNQGSNQPQHF
D: -; size: few; V: TRBV3-1; J: TRBJ1-1; DNA: TGTGCCAGCAGCAATCGACTGAACACTGAAGCTTTCTTT; CDR3: CASSNRLNTEAFF
D: -; size: few; V: TRBV5-1; J: TRBJ1-6; DNA: TGCGCCAGCAGCTTCGAGACGGTAAATTCACCCCTCCACTTT; CDR3: CASSFETVNSPLHF
D: -; size: many; V: TRBV7-9; J: TRBJ1-1; DNA: TGTGCCAGCAGCTTTAATGTGGGACCCACTGAAGCTTTCTTT; CDR3: CASSFNVGPTEAFF
D: TRBD2; size: few; V: TRBV11-2; J: TRBJ2-5; DNA: TGTGCCAGCAGCAGAGGACTAGCGGGGCAGACCCAGTACTTC; CDR3: CASSRGLAGQTQYF
D: TRBD1; size: -; V: TRBV20-1; J: TRBJ1-5; DNA: TGCAGTGCGGGGGGACAGACCAATCAGCCCCAGCATTTT; CDR3: CSAGGQTNQPQHF
D: -; size: few; V: TRBV6-2/TRBV6-3; J: TRBJ1-5; DNA: TGTGCCAGCAGACCCCCTCGTAAGCCCCAGCATTTT; CDR3: CASRPPRKPQHF
D: -; size: -; V: TRBV20-1; J: TRBJ2-1; DNA: TGCAGTGCTAGAGATTTCGCAGGGGCGAACTACAATGAGCAGTTCTTC; CDR3: CSARDFAGANYNEQFF
D: -; size: -; V: TRBV15; J: TRBJ2-3; DNA: TGTGCCACCAGCAGTGGAGATAGCGGTATTCGGGATACGCAGTATTTT; CDR3: CATSSGDSGIRDTQYF
D: -; size: many; V: TRBV5-6; J: TRBJ1-1; DNA: TGTGCCAGCAGCTTGGTAGAGGATCGGAGGACTGAAGCTTTCTTT; CDR3: CASSLVEDRRTEAFF
D: -; size: -; V: TRBV29-1; J: TRBJ1-1; DNA: TGCAGCGTTGAAGAGTCGTTCGCGATTGGTTTCTTT; CDR3: CSVEESFAIGFF
D: -; size: many; V: TRBV25-1; J: TRBJ1-1; DNA: TGTGCCAGCGGAGCGATAGTTACTTTCTTT; CDR3: CASGAIVTFF
D: TRBD2; size: few; V: TRBV5-6; J: TRBJ2-1; DNA: TGTGCCAGCAGCTCCCGGGACTATTATTCCGATGAGCAGTTCTTC; CDR3: CASSSRDYYSDEQFF
D: TRBD2; size: -; V: TRBV20-1; J: TRBJ2-1; DNA: TGCAGTGCTAGAGAGGCTAGCGGGAGGAATGAGCAGTTCTTC; CDR3: CSAREASGRNEQFF
D: -; size: -; V: TRBV24-1; J: TRBJ2-1; DNA: TGTGCCACCAGAGAGACAGGATACAATGAGCAGTTCTTC; CDR3: CATRETGYNEQFF
D: TRBD2; size: -; V: TRBV7-2; J: TRBJ2-3; DNA: TGTGCCAGCAGCACTAGCGGGGGGGCCTTTTCGGATACGCAGTATTTT; CDR3: CASSTSGGAFSDTQYF